Sequencing of this T cell receptor (beta chain) was carried out in a study of siplizumab effects on memory and regulatory T cells. Notes on the study in general: Naive T cells appeared more diverse than memory cells and seemed to be major alloresponse contributors. The study found that siplizumab significantly reduced alloreactive sequences traceable to unstimulated CD4+ memory cells.

Profiled with immunoSEQ multiplex PCR; TCRdb holds only in-frame clones, not every one. The table lists roughly 50,000 clones, more than 85% of them singletons. TEMRA, effector memory, memory and naive subsets, all unstimulated, were sequenced in a few donor pairs. This CDR3 spans 14 amino acids. V was pared by 0 bases and J by 7 bases, with 14 bases between. Germline lookup yields CDR1 SGHNT and CDR2 YYREEE (reference sequence). Concerning this clone itself: Its target is unknown.

Specimen: naive CD8+ T cells sorted from blood. The chain is built from TRBV5-4 and TRBJ2-7; D call uncertain. This sequence originates from a human donor in good health. The CDR3 here is CASSLDRSSDEQYF. Written as DNA, the CDR3 is TGTGCCAGCAGCTTGGATAGGTCGTCTGATGAGCAGTACTTC.